A selection of T cell receptor beta chains follows, all from one sample in a study of T cells after yellow fever vaccination. Via MiXCR, TCRdb re-called the 5' RACE reads, giving one row per CDR3 protein. The repertoire consists of hundreds of thousands of distinct CDR3 sequences, with 7% to 9% occurring once and the leading ten covering approximately 15%. This sample comprised PBMCs, obtained about 41 days after the first yellow fever vaccination. Receptor source: a man younger than 30 who received the YFV17D yellow fever vaccine. CDR3s include the opening cysteine and the closing phenylalanine or tryptophan. The D gene is left open where the match is weak. Rows may omit the clone size; those that give it use once, few, many or a size class.

v_gene	len	d_gene	abundance	j_gene	CDR3aa	CDR3nt
TRBV20-1	15	NA	few	TRBJ2-1	CSARDRWLAYNEQFF	TGCAGTGCTAGAGACAGATGGTTAGCCTACAATGAGCAGTTCTTC
TRBV20-1	14	NA	NA	TRBJ2-2	CSARKGHNTGELFF	TGCAGTGCTAGGAAGGGACATAACACCGGGGAGCTGTTTTTT
TRBV3-1	13	NA	many	TRBJ2-5	CASSQNHQETQYF	TGTGCCAGCAGCCAGAACCATCAAGAGACCCAGTACTTC
TRBV19	15	NA	NA	TRBJ2-2	CASSIKGPLRGELFF	TGTGCCAGTAGTATTAAAGGGCCCTTGAGAGGGGAGCTGTTTTTT
TRBV5-1	15	NA	NA	TRBJ1-1	CASSWSSPANTEAFF	TGCGCCAGCAGCTGGAGCTCCCCAGCGAACACTGAAGCTTTCTTT
TRBV20-1	17	NA	few	TRBJ2-1	CSARDGAIESSYNEQFF	TGCAGTGCTAGAGATGGGGCTATAGAGAGCTCCTACAATGAGCAGTTCTTC
TRBV6-5	11	NA	NA	TRBJ2-5	CASSYIETQYF	TGTGCCAGCAGTTACATAGAGACCCAGTACTTC
TRBV12-3/TRBV12-4	16	TRBD1	few	TRBJ1-5	CASSDSGTGKDEPQHF	TGTGCCAGCAGTGACTCGGGGACAGGGAAGGACGAGCCCCAGCATTTT
TRBV18	12	NA	few	TRBJ1-1	CASAGLNTEAFF	TGTGCCAGCGCCGGGCTGAACACTGAAGCTTTCTTT
TRBV5-1	16	NA	NA	TRBJ1-1	CASSPDGGPMNTEAFF	TGCGCCAGCAGTCCGGATGGGGGGCCCATGAACACTGAAGCTTTCTTT
TRBV6-1	15	NA	few	TRBJ1-5	CASSPVGPGNQPQHF	TGTGCCAGCAGCCCCGTAGGGCCGGGCAATCAGCCCCAGCATTTT
TRBV30	13	NA	few	TRBJ2-5	CGSSGREQETQYF	TGTGGATCCTCGGGCAGGGAGCAAGAGACCCAGTACTTC
TRBV5-1	15	NA	many	TRBJ1-5	CASSLEGTSNQPQHF	TGCGCCAGCAGCTTGGAGGGAACGAGCAATCAGCCCCAGCATTTT
TRBV5-6	15	NA	few	TRBJ2-5	CASSLGLDLQETQYF	TGTGCCAGCAGCTTGGGTCTGGATCTCCAAGAGACCCAGTACTTC
TRBV11-3	16	TRBD2	NA	TRBJ2-1	CASSPKASGGGVEQFF	TGTGCCAGCAGCCCAAAGGCTAGCGGGGGGGGAGTTGAGCAGTTCTTC
TRBV5-1	13	NA	many	TRBJ2-3	CASSGPSEDTQYF	TGCGCCAGCAGCGGACCCAGTGAGGATACGCAGTATTTT
TRBV7-9	14	NA	NA	TRBJ1-2	CASSAGRLNYGYTF	TGTGCCAGCAGCGCGGGACGGCTTAACTATGGCTACACCTTC
TRBV20-1	14	NA	few	TRBJ2-1	CSARDLRRNNEQFF	TGCAGTGCTAGAGATCTAAGGAGAAACAATGAGCAGTTCTTC
TRBV5-5	14	TRBD1	NA	TRBJ1-5	CASSRTGVGQPQHF	TGTGCCAGCAGCCGGACAGGAGTGGGACAGCCCCAGCATTTT
TRBV20-1	20	TRBD2	NA	TRBJ2-2	CSAALLSSSGGDANTGELFF	TGCAGTGCTGCCCTCTTAAGCTCTAGCGGGGGAGATGCGAACACCGGGGAGCTGTTTTTT
TRBV6-4	19	NA	NA	TRBJ2-1	CASRSVTQGKGGVYNEQFF	TGTGCCAGCCGTAGCGTAACCCAGGGGAAGGGGGGGGTTTACAATGAGCAGTTCTTC
TRBV5-1	14	NA	few	TRBJ2-3	CASSLERASGTQYF	TGCGCCAGCAGCTTGGAAAGGGCGTCGGGTACGCAGTATTTT
TRBV19	15	NA	few	TRBJ2-1	CASLGTGRYYNEQFF	TGTGCCAGCCTTGGGACGGGGCGATACTACAATGAGCAGTTCTTC
TRBV19	13	NA	NA	TRBJ1-5	CASNDGNNQPQHF	TGTGCCAGTAATGACGGGAACAATCAGCCCCAGCATTTT
TRBV20-1	14	TRBD2	many	TRBJ2-3	CSAESSGGADTQYF	TGCAGTGCCGAGTCTAGCGGGGGCGCAGATACGCAGTATTTT
TRBV5-5	15	TRBD1	NA	TRBJ1-1	CAVRTGYWGDTEAFF	TGTGCCGTCAGGACAGGGTATTGGGGAGACACTGAAGCTTTCTTT
TRBV20-1	15	NA	NA	TRBJ2-1	CSAPSFKGGENEQFF	TGCAGCGCTCCGTCATTCAAGGGGGGGGAAAATGAGCAGTTCTTC
TRBV29-1	13	NA	NA	TRBJ1-1	CSVNSGIDGVAFF	TGCAGCGTGAACTCGGGGATCGACGGGGTAGCTTTCTTT
TRBV7-2	15	TRBD2	few	TRBJ2-3	CASSLKRGQGDTQYF	TGTGCCAGCAGCCTAAAGCGGGGGCAAGGAGATACGCAGTATTTT
TRBV7-3	16	TRBD1	NA	TRBJ2-1	CASSGTPGQGNNEQFF	TGTGCCAGCAGCGGAACTCCGGGACAGGGAAACAATGAGCAGTTCTTC